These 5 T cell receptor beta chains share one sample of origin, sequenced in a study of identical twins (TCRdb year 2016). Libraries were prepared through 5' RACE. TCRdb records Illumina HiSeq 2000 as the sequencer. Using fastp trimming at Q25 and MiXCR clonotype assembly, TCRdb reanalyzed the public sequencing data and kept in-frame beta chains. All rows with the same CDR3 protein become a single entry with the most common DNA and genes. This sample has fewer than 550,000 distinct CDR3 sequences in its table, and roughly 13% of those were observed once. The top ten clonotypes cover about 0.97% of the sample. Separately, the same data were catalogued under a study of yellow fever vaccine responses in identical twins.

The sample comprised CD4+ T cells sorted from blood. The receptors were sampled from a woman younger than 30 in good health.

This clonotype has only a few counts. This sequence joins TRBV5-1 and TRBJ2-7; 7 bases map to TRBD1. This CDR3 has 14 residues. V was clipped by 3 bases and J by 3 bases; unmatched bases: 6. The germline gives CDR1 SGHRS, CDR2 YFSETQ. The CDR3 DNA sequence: TGCGCCAGCAGCTCGACAGGGCTCCTCTACGAGCAGTACTTC. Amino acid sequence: CASSSTGLLYEQYF.

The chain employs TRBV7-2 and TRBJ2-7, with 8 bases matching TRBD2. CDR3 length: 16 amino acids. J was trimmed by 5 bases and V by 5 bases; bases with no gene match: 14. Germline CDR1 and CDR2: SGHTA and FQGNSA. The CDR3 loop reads CASSDYSGLVGHEQYF. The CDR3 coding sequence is TGTGCCAGCAGCGACTACTCGGGACTAGTCGGCCACGAGCAGTACTTC.

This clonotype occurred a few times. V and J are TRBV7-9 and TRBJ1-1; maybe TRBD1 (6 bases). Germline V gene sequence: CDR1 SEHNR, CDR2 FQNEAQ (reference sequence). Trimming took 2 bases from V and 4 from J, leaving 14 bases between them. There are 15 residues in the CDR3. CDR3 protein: CASSLRRQASTEAFF. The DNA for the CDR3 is TGTGCCAGCAGCTTAAGGAGACAGGCTAGCACTGAAGCTTTCTTT.

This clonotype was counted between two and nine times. DNA of the CDR3: TGCAGCGCACAGGGGGAATTTCCCAAAAACATTCAGTACTTC. Its translation is CSAQGEFPKNIQYF. The chain is built from TRBV29-1 and TRBJ2-4, with 8 bases fitting TRBD1. V lost 7 bases, J lost 2 bases, and 7 bases stayed unmatched. CDR1 and CDR2 (germline): SQVTM, ANQGSEA. The CDR3 spans 14 residues.

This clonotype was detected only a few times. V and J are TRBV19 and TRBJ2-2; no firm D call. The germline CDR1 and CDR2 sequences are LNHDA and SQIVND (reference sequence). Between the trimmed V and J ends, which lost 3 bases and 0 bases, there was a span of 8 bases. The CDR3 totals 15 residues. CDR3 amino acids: CASSIGQTNTGELFF. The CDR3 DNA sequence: TGTGCCAGTAGTATTGGTCAGACGAACACCGGGGAGCTGTTTTTT.